The 16 T cell receptor beta chains below all came from one sample that was sequenced in a study of immune evolution from preneoplasia to lung adenocarcinoma. Only in-frame clones appear in the TCRdb table, and some are missing; sequencing was by immunoSEQ multiplex PCR. Among over 11,000 clones listed, 80% to 90% were seen once. Sequences were obtained from FFPE minimally invasive lung adenocarcinoma tissue. These receptors were obtained from a person aged 70 to 79 with lung adenocarcinoma.

The rearrangement uses TRBV11-2 and TRBJ2-3; 8 positions agree with TRBD1. The CDR3 spans 16 residues. After removal of 5 bases from V and 2 bases from J, the junction contained 9 bases not matched to a gene. CDR1 SGHAT and CDR2 FQNNGV come from the germline V gene. CDR3 nucleotides: TGTGCCAGCAGCCCCCGGGACAGGACCTCCACAGATACGCAGTATTTT. It translates to CASSPRDRTSTDTQYF.

The V gene is TRBV28, the J gene TRBJ1-4; D is undetermined. Per germline, CDR1 MDHEN and CDR2 SYDVKM. V was shortened by 0 bases and J by 3 bases, with 2 bases between the two germline ends. The CDR3 covers 13 residues. The CDR3 sequence: CASSLWPNEKLFF. The CDR3 DNA follows: TGTGCCAGCAGTTTATGGCCTAATGAAAAACTGTTTTTT.

The chain joins TRBV19 to TRBJ2-6, with a possible D match to TRBD2 (6 bases). The CDR3 length is 14 residues. The V end lost 8 bases, the J end lost 6 bases, and 14 bases lay between the germline ends. CDR1 is LNHDA, CDR2 SQIVND, per germline (reference sequence). The CDR3 bases are TGTGCCAGTTCGCGGGGTGAAGTGGCCAACGTCCTGACTTTC. Translation gives CASSRGEVANVLTF.

J is TRBJ1-5 and V is TRBV27; D perhaps matches TRBD1 (5 bases). Germline V gene data show CDR1 as MNHEY and CDR2 as SMNVEV (reference sequence). With 6 bases removed from V and 3 bases from J, the gap between germline ends came to 9 bases. The CDR3 contains 13 residues. The CDR3 sequence is CASSRQFNQPQHF. The CDR3 bases are TGTGCCAGCAGCAGACAGTTCAATCAGCCCCAGCATTTT.

This clone occurred once. The rearrangement uses TRBV7-2 and TRBJ2-3; TRBD2 matches 9 bases. V gave up 3 bases and J gave up 10 bases; unmatched junction bases: 5. Germline V gene sequence: CDR1 SGHTA, CDR2 FQGNSA. CDR3 length: 13 residues. The CDR3 region is CASSFLRTSAQYF. The DNA for the CDR3 is TGTGCCAGCAGCTTCCTAAGGACTAGCGCGCAGTATTTT. The full variable domain, with the rest looked up from reference TRBV7-2 and TRBJ2-3, is GAGVSQSPSNKVTEKGKDVELRCDPISGHTALYWYRQSLGQGLEFLIYFQGNSAPDKSGLPSDRFSAERTGGSVSTLTIQRTQQEDSAVYLCASSFLRTSAQYFGPGTRLTVL.

The V and J genes are TRBV7-3 and TRBJ2-2; 7 positions match TRBD1. Unmatched junction bases numbered 12, after V lost 5 bases and J lost 3 bases. Per germline, CDR1 SGHTA and CDR2 FQGTGA. This CDR3 comprises 17 residues. The CDR3 sequence: CASSVGTAPRDTGELFF. Here the CDR3 DNA reads TGTGCCAGCAGCGTAGGGACAGCCCCGAGGGACACCGGGGAGCTGTTTTTT.

The sample holds a few counts of this clone. The rearrangement joins TRBV18 to TRBJ2-7; D perhaps matches TRBD1 (5 bases). CDR1 and CDR2 (germline): KGHSH, LQKENI. V lost 2 bases to trimming and J lost 6 bases, with 14 bases between them. CDR3 size: 14 residues. The CDR3 bases are TGTGCCAGCTCACCAGTCGGCAGGGCAAGCGAGCAGTACTTC. Protein product: CASSPVGRASEQYF. The full variable domain, completed using reference TRBV18 and TRBJ2-7, is NAGVMQNPRHLVRRRGQEARLRCSPMKGHSHVYWYRQLPEEGLKFMVYLQKENIIDESGMPKERFSAEFPKEGPSILRIQQVVRGDSAAYFCASSPVGRASEQYFGPGTRLTVT.

This chain joins TRBV6-5 and TRBJ1-1, with unresolved D. This CDR3 is 14 amino acids long. Germline-derived CDR1 and CDR2 are MNHEY and SVGAGI. V lost 4 bases, J lost 4 bases, and 13 bases lay in between. CDR3 DNA: TGTGCCAGCAGTTTAGCAGGTACTGTCACTGAAGCTTTCTTT. This encodes CASSLAGTVTEAFF.

The V and J genes are TRBV6-6 and TRBJ2-5, with 10 bases matching TRBD1. The CDR3 is 16 residues long. Germline V gives CDR1 MNHNY, CDR2 SVGAGI (reference sequence). V lost 5 bases, J lost 4 bases, and 10 bases stayed unmatched. CDR3 protein: CASSPGQGVRGETQYF. The CDR3 DNA is TGTGCCAGCAGTCCCGGACAGGGGGTAAGGGGAGAGACCCAGTACTTC.

The V gene is TRBV28, the J gene TRBJ2-1; a possible D gene is TRBD2 (6 bases). There are 15 residues in the CDR3. Trimming pared 10 bases from V and 0 bases from J, leaving 16 bases between. The germline gives CDR1 MDHEN, CDR2 SYDVKM. The DNA of the CDR3 is TGTGCCATAGGGACTTCACAAAACTCCTACAATGAGCAGTTCTTC. Its translation: CAIGTSQNSYNEQFF.

The chain recombines TRBV30 with TRBJ1-3; possibly TRBD1 for D (5 bases). The V end lost 3 bases, the J end lost 0 bases, and 12 bases lay between the germline ends. Germline V gene sequence: CDR1 GTSNPN, CDR2 SVGIG (reference sequence). This CDR3 has 15 residues. CDR3 nucleotides: TGTGCCTGGAGGGGGGACTGGGGCTCTGGAAACACCATATATTTT. Its translation is CAWRGDWGSGNTIYF.

This chain uses TRBV29-1 with TRBJ1-2; D remains unclear. Germline V lookup: CDR1 SQVTM, CDR2 ANQGSEA. CDR3 length: 15 residues. Trimming stripped 1 base from V and 6 bases from J, with 18 bases between. The DNA of the CDR3 is TGCAGCGTTGAAGGGTGGAAAGAAGAAGCTAATGGCTACACCTTC. Its protein product is CSVEGWKEEANGYTF.

The chain recombines TRBV5-4 with TRBJ2-2; D may be TRBD2 (6 bases). Trimming took 4 bases from V and 4 from J, leaving 17 bases between them. The CDR3 loop spans 16 amino acids. Germline V gene lookup returns CDR1 SGHNT and CDR2 YYREEE (reference sequence). The CDR3 is CASSPPGGGPTGELFF. As DNA, the CDR3 is TGTGCCAGCAGCCCCCCCGGGGGAGGCCCCACCGGGGAGCTGTTTTTT.

This clone was counted only a few times. The chain links TRBV29-1 to TRBJ2-5, with D tentatively TRBD1 or TRBD2 (5 bases each). Germline V gene lookup returns CDR1 SQVTM and CDR2 ANQGSEA. The CDR3 spans 13 residues. Trimming shortened V by 0 bases and J by 5 bases, and 10 bases separated the two germline ends. The CDR3 DNA follows: TGCAGCGTTGAAGAGGGGGTAGAGGAGACCCAGTACTTC. Residues: CSVEEGVEETQYF.

The chain couples TRBV30 to TRBJ1-2, with a weak D call TRBD1 (6 bases). Germline CDR1 is GTSNPN and CDR2 is SVGIG (reference sequence). V lost 4 bases, J lost 1 base, and 16 bases lay in between. The CDR3 length is 15 residues. CDR3 in amino acids: CAWTHLTGSNYGYTF. CDR3 in DNA: TGTGCCTGGACACACCTAACAGGGAGTAACTATGGCTACACCTTC.

V gene TRBV7-9 combines with J gene TRBJ1-4; 7 positions match TRBD1. The CDR3 runs to 15 residues. The germline V gene has CDR1 SEHNR and CDR2 FQNEAQ (reference sequence). With V trimmed by 2 bases and J by 8 bases, 8 bases remained unmatched. The CDR3 here is CASSLSDRRSEKLFF. CDR3 nucleotides: TGTGCCAGCAGCTTATCGGACAGGCGATCGGAAAAACTGTTTTTT.